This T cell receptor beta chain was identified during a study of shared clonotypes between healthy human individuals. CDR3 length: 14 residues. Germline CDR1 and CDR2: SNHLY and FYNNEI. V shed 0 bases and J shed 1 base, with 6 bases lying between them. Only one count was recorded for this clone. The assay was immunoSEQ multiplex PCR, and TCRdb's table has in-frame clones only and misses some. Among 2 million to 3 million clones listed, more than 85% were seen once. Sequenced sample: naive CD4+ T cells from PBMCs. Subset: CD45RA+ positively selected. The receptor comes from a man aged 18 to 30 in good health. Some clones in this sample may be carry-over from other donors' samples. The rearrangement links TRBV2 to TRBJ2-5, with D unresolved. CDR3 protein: CASSEAIAQETQYF. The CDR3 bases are TGTGCCAGCAGTGAAGCGATAGCCCAAGAGACCCAGTACTTC. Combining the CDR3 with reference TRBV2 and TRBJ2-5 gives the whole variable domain EPEVTQTPSHQVTQMGQEVILRCVPISNHLYFYWYRQILGQKVEFLVSFYNNEISEKSEIFDDQFSVERPDGSNFTLKIRSTKLEDSAMYFCASSEAIAQETQYFGPGTRLLVL.